This TCR beta chain stems from a study of T-cell reconstitution after alpha-beta-depleted transplantation in children. Study-wide findings and caveats: Expanded graft clones, several hundred of them, were reportedly the source of alpha-beta T cells about two months after transplant. T-cell numbers and diversity one year post-transplant derived largely from freshly generated T cells. In some patients, recipient T cells and intrathymic progenitors surviving conditioning explained high day-60 diversity.

It was with unique molecular identifiers that the TCRbeta library was prepared. TCRdb re-called the PCR reads with MiXCR, one entry per CDR3 protein. Among fewer than 700,000 distinct CDR3 sequences listed, 10% to 15% were seen once. This clonotype has only a few counts. What it binds is unknown. Germline CDR1 and CDR2: MNHNS and SASEGT. V gave up 5 bases and J gave up 2 bases, with 13 bases separating them. CDR3 length: 16 residues. Source: PBMCs, mostly from graft donor cells, taken 360 days after TCRalphabeta/CD19-depleted stem cell transplant. The sequence came from a male patient under 18 who had a stem cell transplant for acute myeloid leukemia, so the T cells may come from the graft donor. This chain links TRBV6-1 with TRBJ2-6; D is perhaps TRBD2 (5 bases). The CDR3 loop reads CASSLVSGTGANVLTF. The CDR3, as DNA: TGTGCCAGCAGTCTGGTGTCGGGGACTGGGGCCAACGTCCTGACTTTC.